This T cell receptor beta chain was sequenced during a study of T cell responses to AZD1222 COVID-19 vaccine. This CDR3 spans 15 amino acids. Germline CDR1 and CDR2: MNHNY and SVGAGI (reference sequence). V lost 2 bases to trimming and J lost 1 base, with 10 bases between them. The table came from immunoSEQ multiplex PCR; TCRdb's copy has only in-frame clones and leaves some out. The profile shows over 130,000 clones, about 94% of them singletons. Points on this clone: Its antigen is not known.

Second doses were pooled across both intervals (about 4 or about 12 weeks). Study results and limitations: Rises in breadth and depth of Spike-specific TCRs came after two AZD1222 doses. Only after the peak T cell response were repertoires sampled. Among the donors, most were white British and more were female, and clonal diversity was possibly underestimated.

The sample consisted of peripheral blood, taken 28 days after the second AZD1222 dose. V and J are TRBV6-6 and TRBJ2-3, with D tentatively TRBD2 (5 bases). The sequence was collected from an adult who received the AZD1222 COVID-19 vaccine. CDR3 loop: CASSYEGRRTDTQYF. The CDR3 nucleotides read TGTGCCAGCAGTTACGAGGGCAGACGCACAGATACGCAGTATTTT.